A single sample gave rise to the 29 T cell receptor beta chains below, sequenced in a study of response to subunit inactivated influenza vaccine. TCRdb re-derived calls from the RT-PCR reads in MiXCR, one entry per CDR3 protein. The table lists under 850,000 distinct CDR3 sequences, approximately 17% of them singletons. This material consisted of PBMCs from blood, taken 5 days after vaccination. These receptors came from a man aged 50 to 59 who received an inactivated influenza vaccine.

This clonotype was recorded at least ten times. CDR3 region: CSAGGGGDYGYTF. The CDR3 DNA sequence: TGCAGCGCAGGAGGGGGAGGGGACTATGGCTACACCTTC. The rearrangement joins TRBV29-1 to TRBJ1-2; a possible D gene is TRBD1 (6 bases). Trimming took off 7 bases at V and 3 bases at J, with 15 bases between the two ends. Germline V gene data show CDR1 as SQVTM and CDR2 as ANQGSEA. This CDR3 is 13 amino acids long.

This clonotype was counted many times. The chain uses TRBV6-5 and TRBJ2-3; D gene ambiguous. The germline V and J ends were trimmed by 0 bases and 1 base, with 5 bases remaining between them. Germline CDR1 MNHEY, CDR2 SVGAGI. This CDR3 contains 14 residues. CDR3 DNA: TGTGCCAGCAGTTACTCGGGCGGCACAGATACGCAGTATTTT. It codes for CASSYSGGTDTQYF.

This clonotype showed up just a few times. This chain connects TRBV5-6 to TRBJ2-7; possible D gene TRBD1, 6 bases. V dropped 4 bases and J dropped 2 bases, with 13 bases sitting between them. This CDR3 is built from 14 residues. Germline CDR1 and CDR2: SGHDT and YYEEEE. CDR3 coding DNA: TGTGCCAGCAGCCCCTTGGACAGTACCTACGAGCAGTACTTC. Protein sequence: CASSPLDSTYEQYF.

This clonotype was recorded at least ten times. The CDR3 bases are TGCAGCGTTGGCACTAGCGGGAGGGCGGATGAGCAGTTCTTC. This encodes CSVGTSGRADEQFF. The rearrangement uses TRBV29-1 and TRBJ2-1; 13 bases line up with TRBD2. V was clipped by 4 bases and J by 8 bases; unmatched bases: 5. CDR1 is SQVTM and CDR2 is ANQGSEA in the germline V gene. This CDR3 is built from 14 residues.

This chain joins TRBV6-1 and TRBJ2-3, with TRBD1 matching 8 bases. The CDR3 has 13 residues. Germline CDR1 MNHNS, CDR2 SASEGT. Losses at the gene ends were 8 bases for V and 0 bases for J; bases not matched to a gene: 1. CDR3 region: CASRDRSTDTQYF. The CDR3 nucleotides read TGTGCCAGCCGGGACAGGAGCACAGATACGCAGTATTTT.

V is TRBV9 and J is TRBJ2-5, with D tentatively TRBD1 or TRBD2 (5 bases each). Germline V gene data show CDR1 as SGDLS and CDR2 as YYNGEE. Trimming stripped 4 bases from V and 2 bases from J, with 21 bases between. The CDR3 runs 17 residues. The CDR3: CASSPFEGTGLQETQYF. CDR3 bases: TGTGCCAGCAGCCCGTTCGAGGGTACAGGATTACAAGAGACCCAGTACTTC. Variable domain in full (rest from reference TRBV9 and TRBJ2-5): DSGVTQTPKHLITATGQRVTLRCSPRSGDLSVYWYQQSLDQGLQFLIQYYNGEERAKGNILERFSAQQFPDLHSELNLSSLELGDSALYFCASSPFEGTGLQETQYFGPGTRLLVL.

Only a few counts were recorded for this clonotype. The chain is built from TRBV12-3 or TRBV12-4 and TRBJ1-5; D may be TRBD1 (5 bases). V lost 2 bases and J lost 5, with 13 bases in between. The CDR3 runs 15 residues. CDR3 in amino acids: CASSLTNRRDQPQHF. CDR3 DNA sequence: TGTGCCAGCAGTTTAACGAACAGGCGTGATCAGCCCCAGCATTTT.

The CDR3 protein is CASSSSRDRYNEQFF. CDR3 in DNA: TGTGCCAGCAGCTCTAGCCGGGACAGATACAATGAGCAGTTCTTC. The rearrangement joins TRBV7-2 to TRBJ2-1; 7 bases match TRBD1. Per the germline V gene, CDR1 is SGHTA and CDR2 is FQGNSA. V shed 4 bases and J 4 bases; nucleotides not matched to a gene: 7. This CDR3 has 15 residues.

CDR3 residues: CASSLTTDPNYGYTF. In DNA form, the CDR3 reads TGTGCCAGCAGCTTAACAACAGACCCCAACTATGGCTACACCTTC. V gene TRBV7-6 combines with J gene TRBJ1-2; no reliable D call. The V gene's germline CDR1 is SGHVS and CDR2 FNYEAQ. The CDR3 loop spans 15 amino acids. V was pared by 2 bases and J by 2 bases, with 12 bases between.

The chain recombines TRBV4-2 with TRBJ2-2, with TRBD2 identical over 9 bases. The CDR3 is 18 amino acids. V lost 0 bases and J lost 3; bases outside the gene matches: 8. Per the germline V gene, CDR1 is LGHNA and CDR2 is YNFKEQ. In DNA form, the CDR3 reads TGTGCCAGCAGCCAAGAGGGCAGCGGGGGGTTTTACACCGGGGAGCTGTTTTTT. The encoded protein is CASSQEGSGGFYTGELFF.

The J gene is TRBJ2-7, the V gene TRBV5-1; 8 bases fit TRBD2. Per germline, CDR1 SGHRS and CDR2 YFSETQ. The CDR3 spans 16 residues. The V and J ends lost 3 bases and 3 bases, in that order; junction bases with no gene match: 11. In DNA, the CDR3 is TGCGCCAGCAGCTGGGTAGGTAGCGGGATTGGCTACGAGCAGTACTTC. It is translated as CASSWVGSGIGYEQYF.

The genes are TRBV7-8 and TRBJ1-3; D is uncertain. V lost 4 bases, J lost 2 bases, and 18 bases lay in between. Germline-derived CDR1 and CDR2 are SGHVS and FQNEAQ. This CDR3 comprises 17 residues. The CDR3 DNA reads TGTGCCAGCAGCTCCGGGGTAGGGTTTGAACCTGGAAACACCATATATTTT. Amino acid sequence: CASSSGVGFEPGNTIYF.

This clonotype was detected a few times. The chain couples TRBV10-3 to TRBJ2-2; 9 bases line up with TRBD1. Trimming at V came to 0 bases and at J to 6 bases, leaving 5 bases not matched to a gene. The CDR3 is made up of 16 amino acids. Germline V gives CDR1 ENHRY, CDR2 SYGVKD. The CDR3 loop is CAISESIRQGAGELFF. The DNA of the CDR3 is TGTGCCATCAGTGAGTCGATTCGACAGGGGGCCGGGGAGCTGTTTTTT.

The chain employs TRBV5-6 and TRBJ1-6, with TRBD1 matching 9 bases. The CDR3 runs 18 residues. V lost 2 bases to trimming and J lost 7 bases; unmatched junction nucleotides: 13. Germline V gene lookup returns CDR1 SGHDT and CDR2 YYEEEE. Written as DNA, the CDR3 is TGTGCCAGCAGCTTTGGCCCGGGACAGGGAATAAGGAATTCACCCCTCCACTTT. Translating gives CASSFGPGQGIRNSPLHF.

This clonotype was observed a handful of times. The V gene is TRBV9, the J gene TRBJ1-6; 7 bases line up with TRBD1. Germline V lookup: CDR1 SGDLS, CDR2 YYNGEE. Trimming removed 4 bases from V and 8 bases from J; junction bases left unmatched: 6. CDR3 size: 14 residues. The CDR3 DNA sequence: TGTGCCAGCAGCCAGGGACAGCCTGATTCACCCCTCCACTTT. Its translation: CASSQGQPDSPLHF.

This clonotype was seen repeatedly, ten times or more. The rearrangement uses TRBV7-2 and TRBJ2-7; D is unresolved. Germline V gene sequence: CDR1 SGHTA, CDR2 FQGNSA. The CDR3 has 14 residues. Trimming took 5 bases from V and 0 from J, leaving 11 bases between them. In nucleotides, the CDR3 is TGTGCCAGCAGCCCTCTGCGGAGCTCCTACGAGCAGTACTTC. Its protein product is CASSPLRSSYEQYF. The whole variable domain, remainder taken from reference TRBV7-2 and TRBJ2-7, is GAGVSQSPSNKVTEKGKDVELRCDPISGHTALYWYRQSLGQGLEFLIYFQGNSAPDKSGLPSDRFSAERTGGSVSTLTIQRTQQEDSAVYLCASSPLRSSYEQYFGPGTRLTVT.

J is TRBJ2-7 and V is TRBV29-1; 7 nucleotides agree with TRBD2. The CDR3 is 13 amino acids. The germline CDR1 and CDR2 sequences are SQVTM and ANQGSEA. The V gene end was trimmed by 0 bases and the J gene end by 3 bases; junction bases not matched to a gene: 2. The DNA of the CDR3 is TGCAGCGTTGAAGAGGGGGGGGGCTACGAGCAGTACTTC. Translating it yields CSVEEGGGYEQYF.

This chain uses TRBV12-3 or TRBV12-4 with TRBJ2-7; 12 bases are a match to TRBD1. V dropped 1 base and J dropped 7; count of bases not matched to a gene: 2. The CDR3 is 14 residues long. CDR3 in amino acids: CASSLGDRGREQYF. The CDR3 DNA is TGTGCCAGCAGTTTAGGGGACAGGGGGCGAGAGCAGTACTTC.

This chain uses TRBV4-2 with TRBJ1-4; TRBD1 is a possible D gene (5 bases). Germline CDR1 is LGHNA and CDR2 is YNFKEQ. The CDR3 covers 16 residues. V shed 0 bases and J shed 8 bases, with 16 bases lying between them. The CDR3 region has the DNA TGTGCCAGCAGCCAAGATCGGTCAGGGAGAGACGAAAAACTGTTTTTT. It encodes CASSQDRSGRDEKLFF.

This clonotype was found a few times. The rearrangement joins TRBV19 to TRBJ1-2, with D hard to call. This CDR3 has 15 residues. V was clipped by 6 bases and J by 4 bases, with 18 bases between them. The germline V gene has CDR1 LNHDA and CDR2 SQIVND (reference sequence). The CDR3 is CASRSTSQTTYGYTF. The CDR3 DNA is TGTGCCAGTAGATCGACAAGCCAAACGACCTATGGCTACACCTTC.

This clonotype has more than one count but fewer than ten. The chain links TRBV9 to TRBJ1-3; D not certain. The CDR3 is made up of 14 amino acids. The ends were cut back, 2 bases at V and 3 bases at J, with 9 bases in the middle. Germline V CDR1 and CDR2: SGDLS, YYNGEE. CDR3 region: CASSVGGNGNTIYF. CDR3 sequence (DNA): TGTGCCAGCAGCGTTGGAGGGAATGGAAACACCATATATTTT.

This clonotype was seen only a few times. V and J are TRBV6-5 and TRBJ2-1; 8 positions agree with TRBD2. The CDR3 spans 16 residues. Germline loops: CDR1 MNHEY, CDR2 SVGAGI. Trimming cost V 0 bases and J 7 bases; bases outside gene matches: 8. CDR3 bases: TGTGCCAGCAGTTACTCGCCGGGACTAGTGAGGAATGAGCAGTTCTTC. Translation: CASSYSPGLVRNEQFF.

The CDR3 region is CGSWTQYF. The CDR3, as DNA: TGCGGGAGTTGGACCCAGTACTTC. This chain links TRBV29-1 with TRBJ2-5; perhaps TRBD2 as D (5 bases). Germline values: CDR1 SQVTM, CDR2 ANQGSEA. This CDR3 is built from 8 residues.

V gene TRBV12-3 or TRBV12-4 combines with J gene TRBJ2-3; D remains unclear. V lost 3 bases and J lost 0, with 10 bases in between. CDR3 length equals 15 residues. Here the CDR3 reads CASSLFPSSTDTQYF. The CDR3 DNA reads TGTGCCAGCAGTTTGTTCCCCTCGAGCACAGATACGCAGTATTTT.

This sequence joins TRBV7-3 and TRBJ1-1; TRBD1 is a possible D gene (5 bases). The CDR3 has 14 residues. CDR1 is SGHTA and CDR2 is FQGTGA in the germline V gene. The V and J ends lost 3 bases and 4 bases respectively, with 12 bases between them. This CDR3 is CASSFIGVSTEAFF. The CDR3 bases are TGTGCCAGCAGCTTTATAGGGGTGAGCACTGAAGCTTTCTTT.

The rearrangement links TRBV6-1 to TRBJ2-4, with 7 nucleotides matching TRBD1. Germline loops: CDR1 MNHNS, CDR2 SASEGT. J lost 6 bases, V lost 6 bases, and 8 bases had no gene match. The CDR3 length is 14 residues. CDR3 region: CASSPDRDLNIQYF. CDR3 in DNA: TGTGCCAGCAGCCCTGACAGGGATTTAAACATTCAGTACTTC.

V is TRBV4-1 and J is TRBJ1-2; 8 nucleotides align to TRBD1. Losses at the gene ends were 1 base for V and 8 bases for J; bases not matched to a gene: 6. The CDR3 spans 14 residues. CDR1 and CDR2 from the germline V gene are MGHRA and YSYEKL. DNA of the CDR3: TGCGCCAGCAGCCAAGGGACAGGGAATGAAGGCTACACCTTC. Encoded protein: CASSQGTGNEGYTF.

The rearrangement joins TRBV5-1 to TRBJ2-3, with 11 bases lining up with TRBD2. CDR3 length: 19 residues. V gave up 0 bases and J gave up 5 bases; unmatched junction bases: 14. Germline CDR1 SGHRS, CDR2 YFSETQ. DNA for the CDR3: TGCGCCAGCAGCTTGGCCGTCGTAGCGGGAGGGCCGGGGGGAGATACGCAGTATTTT. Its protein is CASSLAVVAGGPGGDTQYF.

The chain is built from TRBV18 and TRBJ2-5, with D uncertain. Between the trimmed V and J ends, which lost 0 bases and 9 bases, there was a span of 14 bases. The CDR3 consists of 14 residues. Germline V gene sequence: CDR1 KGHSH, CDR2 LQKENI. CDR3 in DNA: TGTGCCAGCTCACCACCATCCCTTCTTGGGGCCCAGTACTTC. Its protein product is CASSPPSLLGAQYF.